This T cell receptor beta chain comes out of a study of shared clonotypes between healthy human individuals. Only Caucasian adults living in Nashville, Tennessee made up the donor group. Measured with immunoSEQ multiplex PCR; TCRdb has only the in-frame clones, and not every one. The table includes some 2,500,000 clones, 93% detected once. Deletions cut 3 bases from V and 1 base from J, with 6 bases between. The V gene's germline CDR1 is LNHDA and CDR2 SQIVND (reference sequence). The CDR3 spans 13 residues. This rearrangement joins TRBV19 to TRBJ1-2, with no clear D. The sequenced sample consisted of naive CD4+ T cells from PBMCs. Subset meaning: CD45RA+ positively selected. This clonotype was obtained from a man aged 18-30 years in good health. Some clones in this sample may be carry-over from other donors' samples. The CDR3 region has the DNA TGTGCCAGTAGTATGACGGTTAACTATGGCTACACCTTC. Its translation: CASSMTVNYGYTF.